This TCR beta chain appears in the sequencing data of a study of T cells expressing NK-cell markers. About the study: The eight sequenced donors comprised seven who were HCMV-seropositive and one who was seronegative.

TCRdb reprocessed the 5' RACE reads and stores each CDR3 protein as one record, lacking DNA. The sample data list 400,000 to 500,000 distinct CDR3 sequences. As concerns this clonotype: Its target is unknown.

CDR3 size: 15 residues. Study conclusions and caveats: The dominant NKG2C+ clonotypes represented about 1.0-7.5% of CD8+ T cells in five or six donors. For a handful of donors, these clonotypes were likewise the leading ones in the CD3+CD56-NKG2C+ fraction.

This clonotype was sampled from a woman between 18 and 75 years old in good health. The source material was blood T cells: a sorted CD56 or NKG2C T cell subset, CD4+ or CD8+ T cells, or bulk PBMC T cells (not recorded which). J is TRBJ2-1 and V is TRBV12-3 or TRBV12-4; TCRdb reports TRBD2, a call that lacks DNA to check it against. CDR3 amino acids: CASSLGTSPSNEQFF.